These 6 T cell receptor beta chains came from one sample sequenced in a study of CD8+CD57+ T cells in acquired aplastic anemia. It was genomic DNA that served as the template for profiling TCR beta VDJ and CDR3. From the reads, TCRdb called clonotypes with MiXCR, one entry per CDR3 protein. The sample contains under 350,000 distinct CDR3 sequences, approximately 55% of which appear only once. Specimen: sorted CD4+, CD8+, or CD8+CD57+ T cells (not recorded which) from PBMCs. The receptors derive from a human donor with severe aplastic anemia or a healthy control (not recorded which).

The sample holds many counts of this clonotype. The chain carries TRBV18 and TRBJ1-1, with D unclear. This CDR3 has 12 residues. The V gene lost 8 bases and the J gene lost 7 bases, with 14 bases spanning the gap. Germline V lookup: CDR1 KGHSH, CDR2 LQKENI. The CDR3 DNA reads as TGTGCCAGCGGGGTATCCGGTAATGAAGCTTTCTTT. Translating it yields CASGVSGNEAFF.

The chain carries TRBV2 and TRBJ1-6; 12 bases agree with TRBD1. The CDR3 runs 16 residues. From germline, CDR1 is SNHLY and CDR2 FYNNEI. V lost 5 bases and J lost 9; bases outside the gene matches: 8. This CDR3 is CASSPGTGGWSSPLHF. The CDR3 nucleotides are TGTGCCAGCAGTCCCGGGACAGGGGGCTGGAGTTCACCCCTCCACTTT.

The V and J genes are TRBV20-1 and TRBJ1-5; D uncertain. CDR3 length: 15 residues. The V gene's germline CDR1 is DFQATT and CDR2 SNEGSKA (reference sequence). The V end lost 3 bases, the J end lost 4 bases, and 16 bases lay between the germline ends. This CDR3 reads CSARGGRTPNQPQHF. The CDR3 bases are TGCAGTGCTAGGGGTGGACGAACGCCTAATCAGCCCCAGCATTTT.

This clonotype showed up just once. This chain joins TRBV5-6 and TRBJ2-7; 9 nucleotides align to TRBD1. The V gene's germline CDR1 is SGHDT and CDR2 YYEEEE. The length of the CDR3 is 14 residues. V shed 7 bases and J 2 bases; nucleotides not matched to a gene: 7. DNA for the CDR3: TGTGCCAGCCGCGAGGGGACAGGGACCTACGAGCAGTACTTC. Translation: CASREGTGTYEQYF.

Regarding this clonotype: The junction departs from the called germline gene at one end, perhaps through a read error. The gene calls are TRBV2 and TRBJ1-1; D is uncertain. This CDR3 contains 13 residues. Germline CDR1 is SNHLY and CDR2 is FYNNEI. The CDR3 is CASAVPRNTEAFF. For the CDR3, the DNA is TGTGCCAGCGCGGTACCCCGAAACACCGAAGCTTTCTTT.

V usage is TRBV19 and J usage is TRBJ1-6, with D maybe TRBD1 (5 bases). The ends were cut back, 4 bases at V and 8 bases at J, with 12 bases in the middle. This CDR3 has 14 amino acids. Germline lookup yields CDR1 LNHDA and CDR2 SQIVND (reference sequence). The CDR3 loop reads CASSTPVGDSPLHF. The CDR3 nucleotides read TGTGCCAGTAGTACCCCAGTAGGGGATTCACCCCTCCACTTT.